A single sample is the source of the 12 T cell receptor beta chains below, sequenced in a study of shared clonotypes between healthy human individuals. Using immunoSEQ multiplex PCR, the repertoire was profiled, and TCRdb retains in-frame clones only, with some absent. The table has a few million clones, just under 95% seen once. Selected positively for CCR7 and CD45RO-negative, naive CD8 cells excluded terminally differentiated effector memory CD45RA+ cells. The sequenced material came from naive CD8+ T cells from PBMCs. The receptors come from a man aged 18 to 29 in good health. Some clones in this sample may be carry-over from other donors' samples.

This clone was observed once. This chain links TRBV7-5 with TRBJ1-4. TRBV7-5 is deemed a pseudogene. There are 15 residues in the CDR3. The DNA for the CDR3 is TGTGTCAGAAGCTTAGACTGTGGGAGGAGAGAAAAACTGTTTTTT. Its translation is CVRSLDCGRREKLFF.

This sequence joins TRBV7-9 and TRBJ1-1, with 7 bases fitting TRBD1. The germline V gene encodes CDR1 SEHNR and CDR2 FQNEAQ (reference sequence). Trimming took 4 bases from V and 8 from J; bases not matched to a gene: 16. The CDR3 has 16 residues. The chain's CDR3 is CASSSGQPVTGVEAFF. The DNA of the CDR3 is TGTGCCAGCAGCTCGGGACAGCCCGTAACGGGAGTCGAAGCTTTCTTT.

The chain carries TRBV7-5 and TRBJ1-2; TRBD1, the table's D call, lacks a check against the DNA. TRBV7-5 is designated a pseudogene. The CDR3 runs 15 residues. In DNA form, the CDR3 reads TGTGTCAGAAGCACCCGACAGGGGAGTTTCTATGGCTACACCTTC. It specifies CVRSTRQGSFYGYTF.

This clone was detected only once. V usage is TRBV4-2 and J usage is TRBJ1-1; possible D gene TRBD1, 6 bases. The CDR3 consists of 14 residues. Per germline, CDR1 LGHNA and CDR2 YNFKEQ. V dropped 0 bases and J dropped 2 bases, with 7 bases sitting between them. CDR3 DNA: TGTGCCAGCAGCCAAGAGGACAGAAACACTGAAGCTTTCTTT. Translation: CASSQEDRNTEAFF.

The V gene is TRBV11-2, the J gene TRBJ2-7, with D possibly TRBD1 on 5 matching bases. CDR1 and CDR2 from the germline V gene are SGHAT and FQNNGV. Trimming shortened V by 5 bases and J by 2 bases, and 19 bases separated the two germline ends. The CDR3 is made up of 16 amino acids. CDR3 in DNA: TGTGCCAGCAGCCCCCAGGGCGACGGCAGACCCTACGAGCAGTACTTC. Translating it yields CASSPQGDGRPYEQYF. Together with reference TRBV11-2 and TRBJ2-7, the CDR3 gives the full variable domain: EAGVAQSPRYKIIEKRQSVAFWCNPISGHATLYWYQQILGQGPKLLIQFQNNGVVDDSQLPKDRFSAERLKGVDSTLKIQPAKLEDSAVYLCASSPQGDGRPYEQYFGPGTRLTVT.

V gene TRBV5-8 combines with J gene TRBJ2-4; 7 bases are shared with TRBD2. In germline, CDR1 is SGHTS, CDR2 YDEGEE. J lost 6 bases, V lost 4 bases, and 10 bases had no gene match. This CDR3 is 15 amino acids long. This CDR3 reads CASSRWGGYRNIQYF. CDR3 nucleotide sequence: TGTGCCAGCAGCCGCTGGGGGGGGTATAGAAACATTCAGTACTTC.

The chain combines TRBV7-8 with TRBJ2-2; possibly TRBD2 for D (6 bases). The germline CDR1 and CDR2 sequences are SGHVS and FQNEAQ. V was pared by 0 bases and J by 5 bases, with 13 bases between. The CDR3 covers 16 residues. DNA of the CDR3: TGTGCCAGCAGCTTAGCTTGGCTAGCGTCAACCGGGGAGCTGTTTTTT. It is translated as CASSLAWLASTGELFF.

Worth noting for this clone: This CDR3 is also generated by other DNA sequences in the sample. The chain is built from TRBV27 and TRBJ2-7; 8 nucleotides line up with TRBD1. The germline V gene encodes CDR1 MNHEY and CDR2 SMNVEV (reference sequence). The V and J ends lost 4 bases and 1 base, in that order; junction bases with no gene match: 3. This CDR3 is built from 14 residues. The CDR3 loop reads CASSYRDRSYEQYF. In DNA, the CDR3 is TGTGCCAGCAGTTACCGGGACAGGTCCTACGAGCAGTACTTC.

The chain employs TRBV7-7 and TRBJ2-7; 14 bases line up with TRBD2. The CDR3 is made up of 17 amino acids. J gave up 3 bases and V 3 bases, and 7 bases lay outside the gene matches. The germline CDR1 and CDR2 sequences are SSHAT and FNYEAQ (reference sequence). This chain's CDR3 is CASSLGLAGEEGYEQYF. CDR3 nucleotide sequence: TGTGCCAGCAGCTTGGGACTAGCGGGAGAAGAAGGCTACGAGCAGTACTTC.

This clone was observed a single time. This chain connects TRBV7-9 to TRBJ2-2, with unresolved D. V lost 5 bases and J 7 bases, leaving 17 bases between the germline ends. The CDR3 has 15 residues. Per germline, CDR1 SEHNR and CDR2 FQNEAQ (reference sequence). The chain's CDR3 is CASSPPGPEVGELFF. The CDR3 bases are TGTGCCAGCAGCCCCCCCGGCCCTGAGGTCGGGGAGCTGTTTTTT.

Only a few counts were recorded for this clone. This rearrangement joins TRBV11-2 to TRBJ2-4; no definite D call. The CDR3 extends over 17 amino acids. Trimming left V 0 bases short and J 1 base short, with 13 bases between. Germline V lookup: CDR1 SGHAT, CDR2 FQNNGV. The chain's CDR3 is CASSLEAQNRAKNIQYF. In DNA form, the CDR3 reads TGTGCCAGCAGCTTAGAGGCACAGAACCGGGCCAAAAACATTCAGTACTTC.

J is TRBJ1-1 and V is TRBV6-1; D unclear. CDR3 length: 12 amino acids. Trimming took 6 bases from V and 3 from J, leaving 8 bases between them. Germline loops: CDR1 MNHNS, CDR2 SASEGT. The chain's CDR3 is CASRGWDTEAFF. The CDR3 region has the DNA TGTGCCAGCAGGGGCTGGGACACTGAAGCTTTCTTT.